This TCR beta chain originates from a study of blood T cell repertoires in COVID-19. Only in-frame clones appear in the TCRdb table, and some are missing; sequencing was by immunoSEQ multiplex PCR. The sample has roughly 220,000 clones, nearly 90% seen once. On this clone itself: One end of the junction is discordant with germline, which a read error may explain.

From germline, CDR1 is MNHNS and CDR2 SASEGT. CDR3 length: 14 residues. Up to 2 weeks before entering the study, exposed participants had met a COVID-19 case. What was sequenced was PBMCs or T cells enriched from blood (not recorded which). The receptor's source is a man between 25 and 39 years old who had been exposed to COVID-19. This rearrangement joins TRBV6-1 to TRBJ2-7, with D tentatively TRBD2 (6 bases). The CDR3 DNA sequence: TGTGCCAGCAGGGAAGGCTCCCGGGGAGGTGAGCAGTACTTC. Translation: CASREGSRGGEQYF.